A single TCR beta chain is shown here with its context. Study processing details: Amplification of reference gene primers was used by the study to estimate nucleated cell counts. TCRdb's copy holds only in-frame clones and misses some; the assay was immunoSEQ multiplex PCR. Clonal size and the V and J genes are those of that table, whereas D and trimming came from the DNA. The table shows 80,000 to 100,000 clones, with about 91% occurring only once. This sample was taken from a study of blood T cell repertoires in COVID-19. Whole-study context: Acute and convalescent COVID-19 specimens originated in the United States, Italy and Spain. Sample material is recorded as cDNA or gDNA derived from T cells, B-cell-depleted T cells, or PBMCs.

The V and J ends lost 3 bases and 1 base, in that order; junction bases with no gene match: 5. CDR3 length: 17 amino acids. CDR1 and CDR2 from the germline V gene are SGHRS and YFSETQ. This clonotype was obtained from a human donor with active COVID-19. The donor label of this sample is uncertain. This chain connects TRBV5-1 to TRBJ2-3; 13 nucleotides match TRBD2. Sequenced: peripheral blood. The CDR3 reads CASSSGGLAGGTDTQYF. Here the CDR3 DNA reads TGCGCCAGCAGCTCTGGAGGACTAGCGGGGGGCACAGATACGCAGTATTTT.